This TCR beta chain was observed in a study of blood T cell repertoires in COVID-19. The wider study: Sample material is recorded as cDNA or gDNA derived from T cells, B-cell-depleted T cells, or PBMCs.

Authors' analysis steps: By means of reference gene primer amplification, nucleated cell counts were estimated. Assay: immunoSEQ multiplex PCR; the TCRdb copy retains only in-frame clones and omits some. V and J calls and clone size are copied from that table; D and trimming were computed from the DNA. The sample lists about 500,000 clones; around nine tenths were seen once. Enrollment of patients from Seattle took place during active infection, with longitudinal follow-up. CDR1 is SEHNR and CDR2 is FQNEAQ in the germline V gene (reference sequence). Trimming took 4 bases from V and 4 from J, leaving 19 bases between them. This CDR3 region has 16 residues.

V and J are TRBV7-9 and TRBJ2-5; weak D call: TRBD2 (6 bases). The source is a woman between 45 and 60 years old with COVID-19, enrolled during active disease. Source material: peripheral blood. CDR3 nucleotide sequence: TGTGCCAGCAGCTCCGACCAGGGAGGCAACGGAGAGACCCAGTACTTC. Amino acid sequence: CASSSDQGGNGETQYF.